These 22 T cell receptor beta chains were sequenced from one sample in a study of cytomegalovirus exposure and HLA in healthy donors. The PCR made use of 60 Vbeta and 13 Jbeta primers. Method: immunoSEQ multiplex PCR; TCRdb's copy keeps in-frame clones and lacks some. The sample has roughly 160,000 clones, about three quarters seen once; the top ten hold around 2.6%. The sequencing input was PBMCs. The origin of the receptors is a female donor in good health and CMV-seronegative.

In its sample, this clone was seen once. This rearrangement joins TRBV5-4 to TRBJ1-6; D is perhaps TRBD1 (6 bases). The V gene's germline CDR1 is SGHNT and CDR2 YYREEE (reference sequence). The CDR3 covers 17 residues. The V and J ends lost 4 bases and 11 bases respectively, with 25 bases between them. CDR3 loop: CASSPRGRGGWDPPLHF. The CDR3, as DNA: TGTGCCAGCAGCCCCCGGGGCCGAGGGGGATGGGATCCACCCCTCCACTTT.

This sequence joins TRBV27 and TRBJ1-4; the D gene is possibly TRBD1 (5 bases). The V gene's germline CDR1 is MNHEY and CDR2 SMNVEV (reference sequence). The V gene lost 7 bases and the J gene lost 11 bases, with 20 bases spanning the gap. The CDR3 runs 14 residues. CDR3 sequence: CASTSWGTPRKLFF. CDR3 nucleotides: TGTGCCAGCACCTCTTGGGGCACCCCTCGGAAACTGTTTTTT.

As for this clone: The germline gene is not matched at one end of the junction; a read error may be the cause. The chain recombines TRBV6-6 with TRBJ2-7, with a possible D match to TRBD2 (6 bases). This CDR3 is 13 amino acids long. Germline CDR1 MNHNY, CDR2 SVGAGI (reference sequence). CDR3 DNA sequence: TGTGCCAGCAGTGTAGCGGTTACCTACGAGCAGTGCTTC. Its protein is CASSVAVTYEQCF.

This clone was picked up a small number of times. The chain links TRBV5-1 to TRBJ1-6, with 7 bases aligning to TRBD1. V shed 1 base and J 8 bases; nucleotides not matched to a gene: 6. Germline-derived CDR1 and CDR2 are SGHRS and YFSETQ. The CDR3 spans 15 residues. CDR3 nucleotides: TGCGCCAGCAGCTTGCCTACAGGGGTCGATTCACCCCTCCACTTT. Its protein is CASSLPTGVDSPLHF.

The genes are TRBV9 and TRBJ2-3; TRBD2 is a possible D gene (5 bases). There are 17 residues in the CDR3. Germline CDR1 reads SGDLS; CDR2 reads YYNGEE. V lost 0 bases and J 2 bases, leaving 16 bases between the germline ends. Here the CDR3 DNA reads TGTGCCAGCAGCGTAGCCCGAGGGCAGCTATCCACAGATACGCAGTATTTT. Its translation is CASSVARGQLSTDTQYF. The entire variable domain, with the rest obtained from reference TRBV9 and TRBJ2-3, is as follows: DSGVTQTPKHLITATGQRVTLRCSPRSGDLSVYWYQQSLDQGLQFLIQYYNGEERAKGNILERFSAQQFPDLHSELNLSSLELGDSALYFCASSVARGQLSTDTQYFGPGTRLTVL.

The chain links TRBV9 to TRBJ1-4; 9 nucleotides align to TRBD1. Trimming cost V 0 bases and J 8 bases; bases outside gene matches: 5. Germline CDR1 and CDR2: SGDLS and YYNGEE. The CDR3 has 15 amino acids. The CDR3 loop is CASSVATGGIEKLFF. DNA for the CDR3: TGTGCCAGCAGCGTAGCGACAGGGGGTATCGAAAAACTGTTTTTT.

CDR3 coding DNA: TGTGCCTGGAGTGTTCTGGGGGCGCAGGACACTGAAGCTTTCTTT. The encoded protein is CAWSVLGAQDTEAFF. V gene TRBV30 combines with J gene TRBJ1-1, with D possibly TRBD1 on 6 matching bases. V was shortened by 0 bases and J by 3 bases, with 14 bases between the two germline ends. The CDR3 loop spans 15 amino acids. Germline CDR1 and CDR2: GTSNPN and SVGIG (reference sequence).

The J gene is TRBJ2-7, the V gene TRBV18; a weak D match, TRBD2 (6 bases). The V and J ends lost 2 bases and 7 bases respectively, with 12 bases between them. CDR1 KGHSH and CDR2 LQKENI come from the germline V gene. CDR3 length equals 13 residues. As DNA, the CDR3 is TGTGCCAGCTCACCAGGCCGGGAGAGGGAGCAGTACTTC. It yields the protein CASSPGREREQYF.

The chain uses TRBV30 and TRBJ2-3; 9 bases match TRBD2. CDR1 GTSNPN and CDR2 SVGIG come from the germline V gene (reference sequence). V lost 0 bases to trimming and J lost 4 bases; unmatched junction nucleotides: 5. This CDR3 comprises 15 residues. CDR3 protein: CAWSVGLAGSDTQYF. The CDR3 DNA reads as TGTGCCTGGAGTGTCGGGCTAGCGGGATCAGATACGCAGTATTTT.

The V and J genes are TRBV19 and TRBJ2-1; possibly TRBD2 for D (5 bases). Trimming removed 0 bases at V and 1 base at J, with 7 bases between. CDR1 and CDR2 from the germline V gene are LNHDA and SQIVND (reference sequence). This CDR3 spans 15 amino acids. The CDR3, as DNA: TGTGCCAGTAGTATAGACGGGATTTCCTACAATGAGCAGTTCTTC. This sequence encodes CASSIDGISYNEQFF.

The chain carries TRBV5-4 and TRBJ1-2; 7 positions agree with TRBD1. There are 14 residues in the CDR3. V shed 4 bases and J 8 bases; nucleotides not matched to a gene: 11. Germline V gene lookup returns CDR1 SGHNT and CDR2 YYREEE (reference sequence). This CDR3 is CASSAYQGVVGYTF. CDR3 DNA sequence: TGTGCCAGCAGCGCGTACCAGGGGGTCGTAGGCTACACCTTC.

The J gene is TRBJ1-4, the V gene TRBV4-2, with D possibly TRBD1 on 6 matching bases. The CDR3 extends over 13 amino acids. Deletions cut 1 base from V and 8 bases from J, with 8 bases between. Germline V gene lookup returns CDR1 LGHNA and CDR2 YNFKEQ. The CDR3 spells CASSQGTDEKLFF. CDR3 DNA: TGTGCCAGCAGCCAAGGGACAGACGAAAAACTGTTTTTT.

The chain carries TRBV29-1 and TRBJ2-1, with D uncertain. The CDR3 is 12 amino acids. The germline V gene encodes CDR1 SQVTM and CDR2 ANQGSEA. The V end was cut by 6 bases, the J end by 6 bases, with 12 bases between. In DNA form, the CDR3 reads TGCAGCGTCTGGTGGAGATCCAATGAGCAGTTCTTC. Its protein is CSVWWRSNEQFF.

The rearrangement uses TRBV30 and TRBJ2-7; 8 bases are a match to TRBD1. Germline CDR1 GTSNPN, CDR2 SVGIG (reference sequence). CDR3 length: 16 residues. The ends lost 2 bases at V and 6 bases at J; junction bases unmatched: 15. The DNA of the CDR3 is TGTGCCTGGAGTCCACCCAGAGGGGCAGGGGGCGGCGAGCAGTACTTC. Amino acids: CAWSPPRGAGGGEQYF.

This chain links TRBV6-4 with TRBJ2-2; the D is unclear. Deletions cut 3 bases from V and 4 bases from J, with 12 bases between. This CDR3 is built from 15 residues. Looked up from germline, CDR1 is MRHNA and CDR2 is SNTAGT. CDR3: CASSESPWATGELFF. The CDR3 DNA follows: TGTGCCAGCAGTGAATCGCCGTGGGCCACCGGGGAGCTGTTTTTT.

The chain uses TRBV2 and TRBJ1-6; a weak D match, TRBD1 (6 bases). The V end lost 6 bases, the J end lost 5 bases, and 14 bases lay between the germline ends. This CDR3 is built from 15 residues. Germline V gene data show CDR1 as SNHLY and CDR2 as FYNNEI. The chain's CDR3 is CASRGHRDNNSPLHF. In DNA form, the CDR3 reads TGTGCCAGCAGGGGACACAGGGATAATAATTCACCCCTCCACTTT.

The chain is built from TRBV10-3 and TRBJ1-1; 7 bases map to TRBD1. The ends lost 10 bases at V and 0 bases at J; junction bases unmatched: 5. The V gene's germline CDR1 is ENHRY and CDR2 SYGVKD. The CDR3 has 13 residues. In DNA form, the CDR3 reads TGTGCCACTCGACAGGGAATGAACACTGAAGCTTTCTTT. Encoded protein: CATRQGMNTEAFF.

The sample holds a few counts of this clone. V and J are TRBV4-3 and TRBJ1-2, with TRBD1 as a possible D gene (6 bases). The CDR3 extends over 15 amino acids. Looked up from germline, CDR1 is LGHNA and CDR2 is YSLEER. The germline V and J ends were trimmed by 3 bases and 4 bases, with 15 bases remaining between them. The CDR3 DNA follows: TGCGCCAGCAGCCACTCCCTGGGGGACACCTATGGCTACACCTTC. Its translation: CASSHSLGDTYGYTF.

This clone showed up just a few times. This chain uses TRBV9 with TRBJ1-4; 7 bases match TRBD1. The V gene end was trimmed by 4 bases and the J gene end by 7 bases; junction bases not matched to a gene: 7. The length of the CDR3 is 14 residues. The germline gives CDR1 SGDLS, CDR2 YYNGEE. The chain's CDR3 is CASSSEGAREKLFF. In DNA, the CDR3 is TGTGCCAGCAGCTCAGAGGGGGCGCGTGAAAAACTGTTTTTT.

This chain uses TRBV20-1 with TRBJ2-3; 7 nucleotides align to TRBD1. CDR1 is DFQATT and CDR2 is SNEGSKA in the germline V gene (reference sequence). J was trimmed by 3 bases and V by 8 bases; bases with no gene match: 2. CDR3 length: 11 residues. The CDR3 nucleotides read TGCAGTTTACAGGGGACAGATACGCAGTATTTT. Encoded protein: CSLQGTDTQYF.

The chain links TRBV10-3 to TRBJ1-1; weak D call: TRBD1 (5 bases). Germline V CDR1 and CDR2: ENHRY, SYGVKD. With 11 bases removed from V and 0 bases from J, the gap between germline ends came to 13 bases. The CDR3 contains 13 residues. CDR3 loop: CALRDGLNTEAFF. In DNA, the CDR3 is TGTGCCCTGCGGGACGGCCTGAACACTGAAGCTTTCTTT.

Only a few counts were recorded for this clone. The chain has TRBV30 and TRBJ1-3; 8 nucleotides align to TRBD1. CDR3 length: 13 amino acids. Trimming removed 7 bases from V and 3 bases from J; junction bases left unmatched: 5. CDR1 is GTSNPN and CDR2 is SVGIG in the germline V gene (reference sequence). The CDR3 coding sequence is TGTGCCTTACAGGGGGAAGTTGGAAACACCATATATTTT. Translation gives CALQGEVGNTIYF.